This TCR beta chain was observed in a study of T and B cells in COVID-19 patients (dated by TCRdb to 2020 to 2022). For the study in its entirety: In this study, adaptive immunity was profiled in COVID-19 patients who either had active infection or had recovered, using TRB and IGH repertoire sequencing of peripheral blood. For the repertoire analyses, the comparison was an age-matched reference group of about 40 healthy donors who were negative for COVID-19 antibodies. Critical illness requiring mechanical ventilation or ECMO was present in most of the roughly 20 patients in the active-infection cohort. A recovered cohort included around 18 patients who provided some 20 samples, and most of these patients had mild to moderate COVID-19 treated on an outpatient basis. Two patients were in both the active and recovered cohorts because samples existed from active disease and from after recovery. Median age was about 31 years in the recovered cohort versus 67 years in the active-infection cohort. Of the 20 to 25 patients in the active-infection cohort, 15 to 19 had comorbidities associated with unfavorable COVID-19 outcome. As many as 9 follow-up blood samples were taken per patient, and some of the samples covered different disease stages within the same individual. The repository of TCR and BCR sequences included more than 55 time points from about 35 patients, and more than 7 million TCR sequences were analysed. Overall study results and their limits: TRB repertoires were found to be highly clonal in active COVID-19, whereas diversity and richness at recovery were found to rise above healthy donor levels. TRBV/TRBJ gene usage was reported as strongly skewed in patients with COVID-19. The recovered cohort had 2,000 or so exclusive TCR clusters, including approximately 34 low-pGen clusters. Few blood samples were available from mildly ill patients while symptoms were present or from severe cases at early time points. The cohort was considered too small for HLA contributions to COVID-19 susceptibility or severity to be assessed. It was stated that prospective validation of the reported TCR clusters was required before the clusters could be put to clinical use. Specific T cell subsets (CD4+/Treg/CD8+) and sorted SARS-CoV-2-responsive or tetramer+ T cells had not yet been sequenced, and these experiments were ongoing.

The germline V gene encodes CDR1 MNHEY and CDR2 SVGAGI. Reading from cysteine to phenylalanine, the CDR3 counts 16 amino acids. Here the CDR3 DNA is all that survives: 48 bases in frame from base 1. V and J are trimmed by 7 bases and 5 bases, and the gene matches miss 11 bases of the junction. On this clonotype: It has no known antigen specificity. Per-nucleotide qualities are absent, and no much larger clonotype sits a single base away.

These reads were obtained on an Illumina MiSeq. TRB rearrangements were amplified by multiplex PCR with BIOMED2 TRB-A/B primer pools. Illumina-compatible adapters and 7-nucleotide sample barcodes were added to the amplicons in two consecutive PCRs. All library PCRs used Phusion HS II polymerase. Amplicons were purified from gel with the NucleoSpin Gel and PCR Clean-up kit, quantified on Qubit, and pooled at 4 to 5 nM. The quality of the amplicon pool was checked on an Agilent 2100 Bioanalyzer prior to Illumina next-generation sequencing. Per the original workflow: TRB rearrangements were annotated with MiXCR 3.0.8 using the default MiXCR reference library. Non-productive reads and sequences with fewer than 2 reads were excluded, and each unique CDR3 nucleotide sequence counted as one clone. Clonality, diversity, richness and V-J gene usage were calculated in R 3.5.1. TCR clustering by CDR3 similarity used GLIPH2, with generation probabilities calculated by OLGA. Only GLIPH2 clusters with at least four unique TCR clonotypes present in at least three individuals were retained. TCRdb reanalyzed the raw reads on its own, using fastp at Q25 for trimming and MiXCR for clone calling, and kept in-frame beta chains. Entries are consolidated by CDR3 protein sequence, retaining the most common genes and DNA. TCRdb's processing, not the authors' own work, is the source of the V and J calls. This sample has approximately 6,700 distinct CDR3 sequences in its table, and 25% to 35% of those were observed once. Clones ranked in the top ten supply 20% to 25% of the sample.

Genomic DNA extracted from blood, in amounts of roughly 230-550 ng, served as the starting material for amplifying TRB repertoires. The sequence joins TRBV6-5 to TRBJ1-1; the junction holds 12 bases that match TRBD1. The TCR sequence derives from a human donor with active COVID-19. Sequencing used blood. The bases read TGTGCCAGCAAACACCGGGACAGGGGGCAGGAGACTGAAGCTTTCTTT. It specifies CASKHRDRGQETEAFF.